This paragraph covers one T cell receptor (beta chain) sequence. No antigen is known for it. No much larger clone exists at a distance of one base, and base qualities are not known. TCRbeta CDR3 regions were amplified from genomic DNA using the immunoSEQ Assay, a bias-controlled multiplex PCR. As for the authors' bioinformatics: Nucleated cell counts per sample were estimated from amplification of reference gene primers within the assay. Sequence reads were collapsed and filtered to measure the absolute abundance of every unique TCRbeta CDR3 rearrangement. For each sample, productive Simpson clonality was calculated as the square root of Simpson's diversity index over productive rearrangements. TCRdb limited this immuneACCESS table to in-frame rearrangements with V and J called. A share of clones is missing; checked studies link under half to unresolved V genes, and the rest is unexplained. The V and J calls and clone size are taken from that table; D and trimming were inferred from the DNA. Within this sample are approximately 480,000 clones, with roughly 87% of them counted one time only. The ten biggest clones cover around 0.7% of the sample.

The entry originates in a study of blood T cell repertoires in COVID-19 (dated by TCRdb to the early 2020s). For the wider study: Samples from collaborators originated in the United States, Italy and Spain and spanned both the acute and convalescent phases of COVID-19. The prospective study material was composed of cDNA or gDNA derived from T cells, B-cell-depleted T cells, or PBMCs. Subjects who had been exposed to COVID-19, were actively infected with it, or had recovered from it provided the deeply sampled blood TCRbeta repertoires that made up the dataset. The repertoires were released in a freely available public database meant as a resource for research on the immune response to SARS-CoV-2. The samples were drawn from two sources: the first 160 participants of the ongoing ImmuneRACE study, and 1,000 to 1,500 subjects contributed by 6 global collaborators. A de-identified subject ID, COVID-19 status, age in years and sex were almost always included in the sample metadata. HLA class I and class II types, where available, came from metadata supplied by the sample provider rather than from assay-based typing. Results the study describes overall, beyond this receptor: The quantity of clinical and demographic metadata differed by source and by participant and was supplied without curation.

The CDR3 measures 14 amino acids from cysteine to phenylalanine. Left in the record is the CDR3 DNA by itself, 42 bases read in frame from the first base. The germline V end is reduced by 5 bases and the J end by 8 bases; junction bases left unmatched: 9. From the germline V gene, CDR1 is SGHTA and CDR2 is FQGTGA. Participants in the prospective study were aged roughly 18 to 90 years, lived in about two dozen United States geographic areas, and enrolled through a virtual design. In the prospective study, cohorts were assigned on the basis of participant-reported clinical history obtained from a screening survey and a study questionnaire. Recovered participants in ImmuneRACE Cohort 3 were defined by two consecutive negative NP/OP PCR tests, clearance by a healthcare professional, or resolution of symptoms. In the prospective study, whole blood, serum and a nasopharyngeal or oropharyngeal swab were collected from each participant by mobile phlebotomists. Over an approximately 2-month period, participants in the prospective study had the option of providing additional blood draws and questionnaires. Blood samples from the prospective study were shipped frozen or at room temperature prior to DNA extraction.

The chain is made from TRBV7-3 and TRBJ1-2, with TRBD1 identical over 9 junction bases. The receptor comes from a woman between 18 and 29 years old who had recovered from COVID-19. Sequencing used PBMCs or T cells enriched from blood (not recorded which). The CDR3 protein sequence reads: CASSPGQGGEGYTF. The sequenced DNA: TGTGCCAGCAGCCCGGGACAGGGTGGTGAGGGCTACACCTTC.